These 29 T cell receptor beta chains share one sample of origin, sequenced in a study of T cells in Graves' hyperthyroidism and ophthalmopathy. Researchers amplified the TCR beta CDR3 regions from RNA transcripts. Primed by the HTBI set, a first-round RT-PCR was run on the TCR CDR3. TCRdb re-derived calls from the multiplex PCR reads in MiXCR, one entry per CDR3 protein. Here the sample spans around 500,000 distinct CDR3 sequences, 13% to 15% being singletons. Specimen: blood. These receptors all stem from a woman between 18 and 30 years old with Graves' hyperthyroidism.

This clonotype was seen only a few times. This chain joins TRBV5-6 and TRBJ2-6, with unresolved D. The CDR3 runs 17 residues. Looked up from germline, CDR1 is SGHDT and CDR2 is YYEEEE. The ends were cut back, 3 bases at V and 0 bases at J, with 13 bases in the middle. This chain's CDR3 is CASSSSAHLSGANVLTF. CDR3 nucleotides: TGTGCCAGCAGCTCTTCAGCTCACCTCTCTGGGGCCAACGTCCTGACTTTC.

This clonotype was seen ten or more times. The chain links TRBV3-1 to TRBJ2-1; 14 bases match TRBD2. V dropped 0 bases and J dropped 4; count of bases not matched to a gene: 2. CDR3 length equals 17 residues. Germline V gene sequence: CDR1 LGHDT, CDR2 YNNKEL (reference sequence). CDR3 protein: CASSQERTSGRYNEQFF. In DNA form, the CDR3 reads TGTGCCAGCAGCCAAGAACGGACTAGCGGGAGGTACAATGAGCAGTTCTTC.

This clonotype was recorded many times. The V call is TRBV12-3 or TRBV12-4, the J call TRBJ1-1, with 7 bases matching TRBD1. The CDR3 has 15 amino acids. Losses at the gene ends were 3 bases for V and 4 bases for J; bases not matched to a gene: 8. This CDR3 reads CASSFPEQGSTEAFF. CDR3 nucleotides: TGTGCCAGCAGTTTTCCCGAACAGGGGAGCACTGAAGCTTTCTTT.

The V gene is TRBV27, the J gene TRBJ1-5; D uncertain. The CDR3 is 14 residues long. Trimming left V 3 bases short and J 4 bases short, with 10 bases between. Per germline, CDR1 MNHEY and CDR2 SMNVEV (reference sequence). The CDR3: CASSFRGYNQPQHF. DNA for the CDR3: TGTGCCAGCAGTTTCCGGGGATATAATCAGCCCCAGCATTTT.

The gene calls are TRBV5-8 and TRBJ2-1; a possible D gene is TRBD1 (6 bases). Trimming took 4 bases from V and 7 from J, leaving 18 bases between them. The CDR3 is 15 residues long. Germline V gene lookup returns CDR1 SGHTS and CDR2 YDEGEE. CDR3 sequence reads: CASSQGQGWVNEQFF. The CDR3 region has the DNA TGTGCCAGCAGCCAGGGGCAGGGTTGGGTGAATGAGCAGTTCTTC.

The chain has TRBV5-1 and TRBJ2-5; 14 bases line up with TRBD2. CDR1 and CDR2 from the germline V gene are SGHRS and YFSETQ. V shed 2 bases, J shed 5 bases, and the junction held 8 bases outside the gene matches. CDR3 length: 17 residues. Written as DNA, the CDR3 is TGCGCCAGCAGCTTCCGACTAGCGGGAGGGCCGATGGAGACCCAGTACTTC. Protein: CASSFRLAGGPMETQYF.

This clonotype was counted many times. The chain recombines TRBV19 with TRBJ2-7; D is unclear. Germline values: CDR1 LNHDA, CDR2 SQIVND (reference sequence). The CDR3 runs to 13 residues. Trimming pared 4 bases from V and 2 bases from J, leaving 9 bases between. The CDR3 here is CASSSAKTYEQYF. CDR3 DNA: TGTGCCAGTAGTAGCGCTAAAACCTACGAGCAGTACTTC.

In its sample, this clonotype was seen many times. The gene calls are TRBV30 and TRBJ1-5; D perhaps matches TRBD1 (5 bases). V dropped 3 bases and J dropped 10 bases, with 16 bases sitting between them. The CDR3 runs to 13 residues. Germline-derived CDR1 and CDR2 are GTSNPN and SVGIG (reference sequence). The CDR3 sequence is CAWSRGDHRPQHF. Written as DNA, the CDR3 is TGTGCCTGGAGCCGGGGGGATCACCGACCCCAGCATTTT.

A note on this clonotype: Lacking the conserved final phenylalanine or tryptophan, this CDR3 likely reflects a read error. The chain joins TRBV10-3 to TRBJ2-2, with 10 bases that match TRBD2. Germline lookup yields CDR1 ENHRY and CDR2 SYGVKD. The CDR3 totals 16 residues. The junction had 7 bases not matched to a gene; V was cut back by 5 bases and J by 4 bases. The chain's CDR3 is CAISQGLASSTGELFL. The DNA for the CDR3 is TGTGCCATCAGTCAGGGACTAGCGTCAAGCACCGGGGAGCTGTTTTTG.

This clonotype has ten or more counts. The chain joins TRBV30 to TRBJ2-7, with 8 positions matching TRBD2. The CDR3 runs to 13 residues. CDR1 is GTSNPN, CDR2 SVGIG, per germline (reference sequence). The V segment lost 2 bases and the J segment 6 bases; nucleotides outside the gene matches: 6. The CDR3 DNA reads TGTGCCTGGAGTAAAGCGGGGGTTGGCGAGCAGTACTTC. Its protein product is CAWSKAGVGEQYF. The complete variable domain, with remaining parts taken from reference TRBV30 and TRBJ2-7, reads SQTIHQWPATLVQPVGSPLSLECTVEGTSNPNLYWYRQAAGRGLQLLFYSVGIGQISSEVPQNLSASRPQDRQFILSSKKLLLSDSGFYLCAWSKAGVGEQYFGPGTRLTVT.

This clonotype was seen at least ten times. V usage is TRBV5-5 and J usage is TRBJ1-1; D call uncertain. This CDR3 contains 14 residues. From germline, CDR1 is SGHKS and CDR2 YYEKEE (reference sequence). The V gene lost 0 bases and the J gene lost 1 base, with 7 bases spanning the gap. The CDR3 protein is CASSLEGWNTEAFF. The CDR3 DNA reads as TGTGCCAGCAGCTTGGAGGGCTGGAACACTGAAGCTTTCTTT.

This chain joins TRBV19 and TRBJ1-2; D remains unclear. Germline CDR1 LNHDA, CDR2 SQIVND (reference sequence). The V and J ends lost 10 bases and 8 bases respectively, with 11 bases between them. The CDR3 extends over 10 amino acids. The chain's CDR3 is CATRRGGYTF. The CDR3 DNA reads as TGTGCCACCCGACGCGGCGGCTACACCTTC.

This clonotype was found many times. The chain uses TRBV20-1 and TRBJ2-3; 8 positions match TRBD2. Germline V CDR1 and CDR2: DFQATT, SNEGSKA (reference sequence). The CDR3 contains 14 residues. The V and J ends lost 5 bases and 0 bases, in that order; junction bases with no gene match: 4. The CDR3 nucleotides read TGCAGTGCTCGACGGGGGGGAAGCACAGATACGCAGTATTTT. As protein: CSARRGGSTDTQYF.

This clonotype appeared many times. The chain uses TRBV6-5 and TRBJ2-1, with 9 bases lining up with TRBD1. The J segment lost 8 bases and the V segment lost 0 bases, leaving 11 bases of the junction unmatched. CDR1 is MNHEY and CDR2 is SVGAGI in the germline V gene. CDR3 length equals 17 residues. CDR3 residues: CASSYSFGDRELDEQFF. CDR3 DNA: TGTGCCAGCAGTTACTCATTCGGGGACAGGGAGTTGGATGAGCAGTTCTTC.

This clonotype was seen repeatedly, ten times or more. CDR3 in amino acids: CSIRSFDRGEKLFF. The CDR3, as DNA: TGCAGCATCCGGTCCTTCGACAGGGGTGAAAAACTGTTTTTT. The rearrangement links TRBV29-1 to TRBJ1-4; 8 positions agree with TRBD1. The CDR3 loop spans 14 amino acids. CDR1 SQVTM and CDR2 ANQGSEA come from the germline V gene. The ends lost 8 bases at V and 7 bases at J; junction bases unmatched: 12.

The chain uses TRBV3-1 and TRBJ2-7, with D perhaps matching TRBD1 (6 bases). The germline gives CDR1 LGHDT, CDR2 YNNKEL (reference sequence). The CDR3 is made up of 13 amino acids. The V and J ends lost 4 bases and 2 bases respectively, with 9 bases between them. The CDR3, as DNA: TGTGCCAGCAGCCCAAGACAGGCCTACGAGCAGTACTTC. Translated: CASSPRQAYEQYF.

J is TRBJ1-4 and V is TRBV25-1; D is perhaps TRBD1 (5 bases). The V gene's germline CDR1 is MGHDK and CDR2 SYGVNS. The CDR3 has 15 residues. V gave up 8 bases and J gave up 0 bases, with 13 bases separating them. As DNA, the CDR3 is TGTGCCAGCGTCAGACAGCCCGCAACTAATGAAAAACTGTTTTTT. It specifies CASVRQPATNEKLFF.

The V and J genes are TRBV28 and TRBJ2-1; D may match TRBD1 or TRBD2 (5 bases each). Germline CDR1 reads MDHEN; CDR2 reads SYDVKM. The CDR3 contains 16 residues. V was pared by 3 bases and J by 8 bases, with 20 bases between. CDR3 protein: CASSFLAQGEFDEQFF. CDR3 in DNA: TGTGCCAGCAGTTTTCTAGCCCAGGGAGAGTTTGATGAGCAGTTCTTC.

This clonotype has a count of ten or more. The chain uses TRBV4-1 and TRBJ2-3; D uncertain. Trimming removed 4 bases at V and 2 bases at J, with 10 bases between. CDR1 is MGHRA and CDR2 is YSYEKL in the germline V gene. This CDR3 is 14 amino acids long. The CDR3 bases are TGCGCCAGCAGCCTCGTCCCCACCACAGATACGCAGTATTTT. It encodes CASSLVPTTDTQYF.

At least ten counts were recorded for this clonotype. The chain has TRBV11-2 and TRBJ2-1, with TRBD2 matching 13 bases. The CDR3 runs to 15 residues. The germline gives CDR1 SGHAT, CDR2 FQNNGV. Unmatched junction bases numbered 4, after V lost 6 bases and J lost 5 bases. The CDR3, as DNA: TGTGCCAGCAGAGGGACTAGCGGGATAGACAATGAGCAGTTCTTC. Translation: CASRGTSGIDNEQFF.

The table lists this clonotype with a few counts. The V and J genes are TRBV9 and TRBJ2-7; 12 bases fit TRBD2. V shed 0 bases, J shed 4 bases, and the junction held 20 bases outside the gene matches. The germline gives CDR1 SGDLS, CDR2 YYNGEE. The CDR3 is 21 amino acids. CDR3 sequence (DNA): TGTGCCAGCAGCGTAGCCCCTCCGACTAGCGGGAGCGATCCCTCGTCTTACGAGCAGTACTTC. This gives the protein CASSVAPPTSGSDPSSYEQYF. The full variable domain, rest sourced from reference TRBV9 and TRBJ2-7, is DSGVTQTPKHLITATGQRVTLRCSPRSGDLSVYWYQQSLDQGLQFLIQYYNGEERAKGNILERFSAQQFPDLHSELNLSSLELGDSALYFCASSVAPPTSGSDPSSYEQYFGPGTRLTVT.

This clonotype was detected many times. The rearrangement joins TRBV30 to TRBJ2-1, with D maybe TRBD2 (5 bases). V lost 1 base, J lost 4 bases, and 14 bases lay in between. Germline values: CDR1 GTSNPN, CDR2 SVGIG (reference sequence). CDR3 length equals 15 residues. The CDR3 DNA reads as TGTGCCTGGAGTGGGGCTAGCCGCCGGTACAATGAGCAGTTCTTC. Amino acid sequence: CAWSGASRRYNEQFF.

V gene TRBV29-1 combines with J gene TRBJ2-3; D is ambiguous. V was cut by 4 bases and J by 0 bases, with 8 bases left in between. CDR3 length: 13 amino acids. Germline CDR1 SQVTM, CDR2 ANQGSEA. The chain's CDR3 is CSVGGPSTDTQYF. The CDR3, as DNA: TGCAGCGTTGGTGGACCTAGCACAGATACGCAGTATTTT.

The sample holds many counts of this clonotype. V and J are TRBV12-3 or TRBV12-4 and TRBJ2-1; TRBD1 is a possible D gene (5 bases). The CDR3 contains 16 residues. V was pared by 4 bases and J by 3 bases, with 16 bases between. The CDR3 DNA is TGTGCCAGCAGTTCACCTAATCAGGGCATCTACAATGAGCAGTTCTTC. It encodes CASSSPNQGIYNEQFF.

This clonotype has only a few counts. CDR3 amino acids: CSVLSFSGTASNQPQHF. DNA for the CDR3: TGCAGCGTTCTATCCTTCTCCGGGACAGCGAGCAATCAGCCCCAGCATTTT. This rearrangement joins TRBV29-1 to TRBJ1-5, with TRBD1 matching over 7 bases. Germline V gene data show CDR1 as SQVTM and CDR2 as ANQGSEA. The CDR3 is 17 amino acids. The J segment lost 1 base and the V segment lost 5 bases, leaving 14 bases of the junction unmatched.

The chain has TRBV24-1 and TRBJ2-7, with 9 bases matching TRBD2. Trimming removed 2 bases from V and 3 bases from J; junction bases left unmatched: 4. The CDR3 runs 15 residues. Germline CDR1 KGHDR, CDR2 SFDVKD. Written as DNA, the CDR3 is TGTGCCACCAGTGATTCGCGGGAGGGACTCTACGAGCAGTACTTC. Protein sequence: CATSDSREGLYEQYF.

This clonotype was seen many times. V usage is TRBV12-3 or TRBV12-4 and J usage is TRBJ1-2; D is ambiguous. CDR3 length equals 11 residues. Deletions cut 2 bases from V and 8 bases from J, with 6 bases between. The CDR3 DNA is TGTGCCAGCAGTTTATTGGGCGGCTACACCTTC. This encodes CASSLLGGYTF.

At least ten counts were recorded for this clonotype. This chain links TRBV7-9 with TRBJ2-4, with D perhaps matching TRBD1 (6 bases). Trimming shortened V by 5 bases and J by 0 bases, and 11 bases separated the two germline ends. The CDR3 covers 15 residues. Germline CDR1 and CDR2: SEHNR and FQNEAQ (reference sequence). CDR3 sequence: CASSGEGVAKNIQYF. CDR3 DNA sequence: TGTGCCAGCAGCGGAGAGGGGGTAGCCAAAAACATTCAGTACTTC.

This clonotype was counted ten times or more. The chain combines TRBV4-1 with TRBJ1-1; D is possibly TRBD1 (5 bases). V lost 0 bases and J lost 4, with 12 bases in between. Per germline, CDR1 MGHRA and CDR2 YSYEKL. This CDR3 has 15 residues. The CDR3 spells CASSQDLSRGTEAFF. Here the CDR3 DNA reads TGCGCCAGCAGCCAAGATTTAAGTAGGGGCACTGAAGCTTTCTTT.